One sample yielded the 21 T cell receptor beta chains listed below, sequenced in a study of post-analysis software for immune sequencing data. Each TCR beta cDNA library carried unique molecular identifiers. Via MiXCR, TCRdb re-called the PCR reads, giving one row per CDR3 protein. In the table there are roughly 600,000 distinct CDR3 sequences, around 44% of which are singletons. General study results and limits: Patients showed TRBV5-6, TRBV5-1 and TRBV20-1 among roughly 5 TRBV segments more frequent than in controls.

The antigens for these receptors are not known. Source material: blood. The source of these receptors is a girl aged 5 to 17 with multiple sclerosis.

The J gene is TRBJ2-5, the V gene TRBV5-1; D not certain. Trimming stripped 6 bases from V and 4 bases from J, with 13 bases between. Germline V gene data show CDR1 as SGHRS and CDR2 as YFSETQ. CDR3 length: 13 residues. CDR3 coding DNA: TGCGCCAGCACGGGCCTCGGGTCAGAGACCCAGTACTTC. Its translation: CASTGLGSETQYF.

This sequence joins TRBV7-9 and TRBJ1-1; no clear D. V lost 1 base and J lost 3, with 9 bases in between. The CDR3 extends over 14 amino acids. Germline V lookup: CDR1 SEHNR, CDR2 FQNEAQ (reference sequence). Here the CDR3 reads CASSLGQVDTEAFF. The CDR3 region has the DNA TGTGCCAGCAGCTTAGGGCAGGTAGACACTGAAGCTTTCTTT.

This chain uses TRBV10-3 with TRBJ2-3; 11 bases are shared with TRBD1. The CDR3 runs 19 residues. CDR1 and CDR2 (germline): ENHRY, SYGVKD. Germline trimming cut 11 bases from V and 7 bases from J; bases unmatched to any gene: 26. Written as DNA, the CDR3 is TGTGCCGTCCTCCGAAGGACAGGGGGCCGCGGGGATCCTGGCTATACGCAGTATTTT. It translates to CAVLRRTGGRGDPGYTQYF.

This clonotype was recorded once. An end of the junction differs from the germline gene, which may be a read error. The rearrangement joins TRBV12-3 or TRBV12-4 to TRBJ1-1, with D perhaps matching TRBD1 (6 bases). The CDR3 loop spans 13 amino acids. The CDR3 protein is CASSLQGNAEAFF. The CDR3 DNA sequence: TGTGCCAGCAGTTTACAGGGGAACGCTGAAGCTTTCTTT.

The chain uses TRBV4-1 and TRBJ2-1, with D perhaps TRBD1 (7 bases). Germline loops: CDR1 MGHRA, CDR2 YSYEKL. CDR3 length: 13 amino acids. The V end lost 6 bases, the J end lost 6 bases, and 12 bases lay between the germline ends. The CDR3 is CASRGRGANEQFF. Written as DNA, the CDR3 is TGCGCCAGCAGGGGCAGGGGGGCCAATGAGCAGTTCTTC.

This chain links TRBV28 with TRBJ1-1; D is unresolved. The CDR3 contains 15 residues. Germline CDR1 and CDR2: MDHEN and SYDVKM. Trimming removed 2 bases at V and 2 bases at J, with 12 bases between. CDR3 sequence (DNA): TGTGCCAGCAGTTTAGGGGTCAGCGTAAACACTGAAGCTTTCTTT. Translated, it gives CASSLGVSVNTEAFF.

V gene TRBV12-3 or TRBV12-4 combines with J gene TRBJ2-5; the D gene is possibly TRBD1 (6 bases). V lost 6 bases, J lost 2 bases, and 13 bases lay in between. The CDR3 runs 14 residues. The CDR3 DNA sequence: TGTGCCAGCAGCCCATCTGGACAGCAAGAGACCCAGTACTTC. Translated, it gives CASSPSGQQETQYF.

This clonotype showed up just a few times. This chain connects TRBV10-2 to TRBJ2-7; 11 bases map to TRBD1. Trimming cost V 2 bases and J 3 bases; bases outside gene matches: 3. The CDR3 contains 15 residues. Germline loops: CDR1 WSHSY, CDR2 SAAADI. CDR3 sequence reads: CASSERTGGFYEQYF. The CDR3 DNA reads as TGCGCCAGCAGTGAGAGGACAGGGGGCTTCTACGAGCAGTACTTC.

The count of this clonotype is one. This chain connects TRBV7-2 to TRBJ1-2, with 7 bases lining up with TRBD1. This CDR3 contains 14 residues. Looked up from germline, CDR1 is SGHTA and CDR2 is FQGNSA. V shed 0 bases, J shed 5 bases, and the junction held 3 bases outside the gene matches. The DNA of the CDR3 is TGTGCCAGCAGCTTAGCGACAGGGAGATATGGCTACACCTTC. Protein sequence: CASSLATGRYGYTF. Full variable domain (missing parts from reference TRBV7-2 and TRBJ1-2): GAGVSQSPSNKVTEKGKDVELRCDPISGHTALYWYRQSLGQGLEFLIYFQGNSAPDKSGLPSDRFSAERTGGSVSTLTIQRTQQEDSAVYLCASSLATGRYGYTFGSGTRLTVV.

The chain couples TRBV28 to TRBJ2-7; D may correspond to TRBD1 or TRBD2 (6 bases each). Trimming shortened V by 4 bases and J by 10 bases, and 29 bases separated the two germline ends. This CDR3 region has 17 residues. Germline assignment: CDR1 MDHEN and CDR2 SYDVKM. The CDR3 protein is CASSSPRDTKTQEAQYF. Here the CDR3 DNA reads TGTGCCAGCAGTTCACCGCGGGACACCAAGACTCAAGAGGCCCAGTACTTC.

This clonotype has just one count. This could be a read error, since a much larger clone is one nucleotide away. The CDR3 DNA sequence: TGTGCCAGCAGTCCACGGGAGGCCATTACCGATGAGCAGTTCTTC. Amino acids: CASSPREAITDEQFF. The chain couples TRBV12-3 or TRBV12-4 to TRBJ2-1; 7 bases align to TRBD2. This CDR3 has 15 residues. J lost 8 bases, V lost 5 bases, and 12 bases had no gene match.

This clonotype was counted many times. The chain recombines TRBV7-9 with TRBJ2-7; no firm D call. With 2 bases removed from V and 6 bases from J, the gap between germline ends came to 11 bases. The CDR3 sequence is 13 residues long. Germline CDR1 is SEHNR and CDR2 is FQNEAQ (reference sequence). CDR3 nucleotide sequence: TGTGCCAGCAGCTTAATTTCCAGTGGCGAGCAGTACTTC. Its translation: CASSLISSGEQYF. Variable domain in full (rest from reference TRBV7-9 and TRBJ2-7): DTGVSQNPRHKITKRGQNVTFRCDPISEHNRLYWYRQTLGQGPEFLTYFQNEAQLEKSRLLSDRFSAERPKGSFSTLEIQRTEQGDSAMYLCASSLISSGEQYFGPGTRLTVT.

The sample holds a few counts of this clonotype. The chain uses TRBV7-6 and TRBJ2-5; D is perhaps TRBD1 or TRBD2 (6 bases each). The V gene's germline CDR1 is SGHVS and CDR2 FNYEAQ. The CDR3 is 22 residues long. Trimming took 5 bases from V and 1 from J, leaving 35 bases between them. CDR3 sequence (DNA): TGTGCCAGCAGCCCCAGCGATAGAACAACGAGTAGGGGGGACCCCTTCCAAGAGACCCAGTACTTC. The encoded protein is CASSPSDRTTSRGDPFQETQYF.

This chain uses TRBV24-1 with TRBJ2-1; 11 bases line up with TRBD2. The CDR3 runs 17 residues. Trimming at V came to 3 bases and at J to 6 bases, leaving 9 bases not matched to a gene. Germline V gene lookup returns CDR1 KGHDR and CDR2 SFDVKD. The CDR3 nucleotides are TGTGCCACCAGTGATCCCGGGACTAGCGGCCTATTCAATGAGCAGTTCTTC. It codes for CATSDPGTSGLFNEQFF.

The chain links TRBV7-2 to TRBJ2-3; D ambiguous. The germline V gene has CDR1 SGHTA and CDR2 FQGNSA. V lost 5 bases to trimming and J lost 2 bases, with 14 bases between them. The CDR3 is made up of 15 amino acids. The CDR3 coding sequence is TGTGCCAGCAGCCCAGAGGCCGGTTCCACAGATACGCAGTATTTT. Its protein product is CASSPEAGSTDTQYF.

This clonotype was detected only a few times. V gene TRBV28 combines with J gene TRBJ2-7; TRBD2 aligns across 8 bases. The J call may be mistaken, given a closer DNA end match to TRBJ2-5. The germline V gene encodes CDR1 MDHEN and CDR2 SYDVKM. The CDR3 is 16 residues long. CDR3 sequence: CASGGIAGTGGETQYF. CDR3 sequence (DNA): TGTGCCAGCGGGGGTATAGCGGGAACGGGAGGAGAGACCCAGTACTTC.

The chain recombines TRBV4-1 with TRBJ2-7; D remains ambiguous. V lost 6 bases, J lost 7 bases, and 10 bases lay in between. Per the germline V gene, CDR1 is MGHRA and CDR2 is YSYEKL. CDR3 length: 11 amino acids. CDR3 amino acids: CASRQSNEQYF. The CDR3, as DNA: TGCGCCAGCAGACAAAGCAATGAGCAGTACTTC.

The chain couples TRBV2 to TRBJ2-7; possible D gene TRBD1, 5 bases. The germline V and J ends were trimmed by 3 bases and 0 bases, with 12 bases remaining between them. This CDR3 region has 15 residues. Germline values: CDR1 SNHLY, CDR2 FYNNEI. CDR3 in DNA: TGTGCCAGCAGTGATCCCAGGGCGAGCTCCTACGAGCAGTACTTC. It encodes CASSDPRASSYEQYF.

The rearrangement joins TRBV28 to TRBJ2-5; D remains ambiguous. The CDR3 is made up of 13 amino acids. Trimming pared 3 bases from V and 3 bases from J, leaving 8 bases between. The germline CDR1 and CDR2 sequences are MDHEN and SYDVKM. CDR3 amino acids: CASSFARKETQYF. The CDR3 region has the DNA TGTGCCAGCAGTTTTGCCAGAAAAGAGACCCAGTACTTC.

This clonotype was counted between two and nine times. The genes are TRBV9 and TRBJ2-1, with 11 bases matching TRBD1. V shed 0 bases, J shed 8 bases, and the junction held 4 bases outside the gene matches. The CDR3 contains 15 residues. CDR1 and CDR2 (germline): SGDLS, YYNGEE. CDR3 bases: TGTGCCAGCAGCGTAGTAGGACAGGGGGCGGATGAGCAGTTCTTC. This gives the protein CASSVVGQGADEQFF.

The chain employs TRBV13 and TRBJ2-5, with 8 positions matching TRBD2. Germline loops: CDR1 PRHDT, CDR2 FYEKMQ (reference sequence). V shed 4 bases, J shed 5 bases, and the junction held 6 bases outside the gene matches. The CDR3 spans 14 residues. This CDR3 reads CASSSSGRTETQYF. In nucleotides, the CDR3 is TGTGCCAGCAGCTCAAGCGGGAGAACCGAGACCCAGTACTTC. Full variable domain (missing parts from reference TRBV13 and TRBJ2-5): AAGVIQSPRHLIKEKRETATLKCYPIPRHDTVYWYQQGPGQDPQFLISFYEKMQSDKGSIPDRFSAQQFSDYHSELNMSSLELGDSALYFCASSSSGRTETQYFGPGTRLLVL.